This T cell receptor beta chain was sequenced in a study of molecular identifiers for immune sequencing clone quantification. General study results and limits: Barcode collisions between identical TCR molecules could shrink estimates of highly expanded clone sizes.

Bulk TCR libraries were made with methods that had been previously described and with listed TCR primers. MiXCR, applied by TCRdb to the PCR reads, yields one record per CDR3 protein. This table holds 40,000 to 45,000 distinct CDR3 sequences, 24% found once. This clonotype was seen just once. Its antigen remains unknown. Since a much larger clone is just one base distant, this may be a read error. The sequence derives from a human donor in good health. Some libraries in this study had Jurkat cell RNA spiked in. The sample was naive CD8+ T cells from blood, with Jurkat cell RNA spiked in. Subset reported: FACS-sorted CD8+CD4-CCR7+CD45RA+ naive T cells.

Written as DNA, the CDR3 is TGTGCCAGCAGCCGGACTAGCGGGGGGCGAGAGCCCCAGTACTTC. Protein product: CASSRTSGGREPQYF. This chain connects TRBV5-4 to TRBJ2-5; the match to TRBD2 covers 14 bases. This CDR3 contains 15 residues. Germline V lookup: CDR1 SGHNT, CDR2 YYREEE (reference sequence).